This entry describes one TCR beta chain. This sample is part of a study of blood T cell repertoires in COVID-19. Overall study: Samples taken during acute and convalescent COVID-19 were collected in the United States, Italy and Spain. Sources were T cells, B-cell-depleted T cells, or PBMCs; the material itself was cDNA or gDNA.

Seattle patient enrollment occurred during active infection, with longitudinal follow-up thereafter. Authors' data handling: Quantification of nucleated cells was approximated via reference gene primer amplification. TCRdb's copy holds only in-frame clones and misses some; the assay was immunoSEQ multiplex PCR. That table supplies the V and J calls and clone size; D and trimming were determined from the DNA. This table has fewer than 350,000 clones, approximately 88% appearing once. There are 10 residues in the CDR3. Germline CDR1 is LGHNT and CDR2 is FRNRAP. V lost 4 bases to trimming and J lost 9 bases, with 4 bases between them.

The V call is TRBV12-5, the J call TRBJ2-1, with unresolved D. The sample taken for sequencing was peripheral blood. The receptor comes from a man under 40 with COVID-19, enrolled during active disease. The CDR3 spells CASGSGEQFF. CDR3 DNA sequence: TGTGCTAGTGGTTCGGGTGAGCAGTTCTTC.